Detailed here is one T cell receptor (beta chain). Germline CDR1 is LNHDA and CDR2 is SQIVND (reference sequence). Trimming pared 3 bases from V and 6 bases from J, leaving 14 bases between. This CDR3 has 14 amino acids. The data are from a study of blood T cell repertoires in COVID-19. Per the study methods: Nucleated cell number was recorded as an estimate derived from reference gene primer amplification. TCRdb keeps only in-frame clones here, not all; method: immunoSEQ multiplex PCR. V and J calls and clone size are copied from that table; D and trimming were computed from the DNA. The repertoire holds approximately 250,000 clones, with roughly 84% as singletons.

Sequenced: peripheral blood. The chain carries TRBV19 and TRBJ1-2; a weak D match, TRBD1 (6 bases). The clonotype comes from a human donor in a cohort sampled during active COVID-19. CDR3 coding DNA: TGTGCCAGTAGTATGGTGAACAGGGTAGATGGCTACACCTTC. Its translation: CASSMVNRVDGYTF.